The present TCR beta chain was sequenced within a study of blood T cells in healthy people across ages. For the second PCR, which ran for 7 to 11 cycles, a sample-barcoded 5' primer and a J-beta primer mix were used. A single record per CDR3 protein comes from TCRdb applying MiXCR to the 5' RACE reads. The table shows about 670,000 distinct CDR3 sequences, with about 51% occurring only once. V dropped 8 bases and J dropped 5; count of bases not matched to a gene: 9. The CDR3 runs 15 residues. Germline assignment: CDR1 SNHLY and CDR2 FYNNEI. This receptor was taken from a woman of 80 years or more in good health. Sequenced material: blood. V gene TRBV2 combines with J gene TRBJ2-5; 12 bases match TRBD2. The CDR3 DNA is TGTGCCAGCGGATTACTAGGACTAGCGGGGGAGACCCAGTACTTC. Residues: CASGLLGLAGETQYF.